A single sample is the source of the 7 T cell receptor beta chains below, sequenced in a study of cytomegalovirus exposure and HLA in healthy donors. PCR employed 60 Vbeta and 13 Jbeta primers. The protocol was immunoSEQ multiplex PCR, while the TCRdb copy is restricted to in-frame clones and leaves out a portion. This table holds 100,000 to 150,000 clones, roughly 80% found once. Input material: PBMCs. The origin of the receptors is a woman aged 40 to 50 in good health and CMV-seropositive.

CDR3 DNA: TGCGCCACCTCACTTACAGGGGTCACTGAAGCTTTCTTT. Protein sequence: CATSLTGVTEAFF. This chain connects TRBV10-2 to TRBJ1-1, with 7 bases aligning to TRBD1. The CDR3 totals 13 residues. Trimming at V came to 10 bases and at J to 4 bases, leaving 9 bases not matched to a gene. Germline lookup yields CDR1 WSHSY and CDR2 SAAADI.

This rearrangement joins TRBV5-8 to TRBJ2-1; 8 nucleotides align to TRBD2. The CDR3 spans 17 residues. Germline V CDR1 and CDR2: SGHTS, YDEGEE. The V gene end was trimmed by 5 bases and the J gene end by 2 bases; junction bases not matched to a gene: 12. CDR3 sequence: CASSSPERERTYNEQFF. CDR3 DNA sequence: TGTGCCAGCAGTTCTCCCGAGCGGGAGAGGACCTACAATGAGCAGTTCTTC.

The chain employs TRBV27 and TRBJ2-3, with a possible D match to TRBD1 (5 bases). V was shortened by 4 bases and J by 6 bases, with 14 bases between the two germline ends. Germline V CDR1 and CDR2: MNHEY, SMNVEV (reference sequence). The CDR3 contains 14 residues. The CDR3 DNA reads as TGTGCCAGCAGTTCCATCCCGAAGGGGGATACGCAGTATTTT. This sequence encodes CASSSIPKGDTQYF.

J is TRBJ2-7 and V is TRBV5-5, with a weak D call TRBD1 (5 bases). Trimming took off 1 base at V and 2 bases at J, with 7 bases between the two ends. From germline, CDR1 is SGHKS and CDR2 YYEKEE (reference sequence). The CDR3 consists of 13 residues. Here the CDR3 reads CASSLTGTYEQYF. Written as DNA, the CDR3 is TGTGCCAGCAGCTTGACAGGAACCTACGAGCAGTACTTC.

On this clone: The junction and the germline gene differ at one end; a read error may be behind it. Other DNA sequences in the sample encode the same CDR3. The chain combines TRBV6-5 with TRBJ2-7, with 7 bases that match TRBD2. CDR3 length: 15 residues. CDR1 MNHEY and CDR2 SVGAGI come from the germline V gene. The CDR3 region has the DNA TGCGCCAGCAAAACGGGGGGACCCGAGGTCTACGAGCAGTACTTC. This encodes CASKTGGPEVYEQYF.

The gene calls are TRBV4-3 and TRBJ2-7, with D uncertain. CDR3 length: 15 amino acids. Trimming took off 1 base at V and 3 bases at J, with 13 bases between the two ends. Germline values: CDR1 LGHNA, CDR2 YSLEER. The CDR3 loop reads CASSQVFLQDYEQYF. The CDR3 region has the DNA TGCGCCAGCAGCCAAGTTTTTCTGCAGGACTACGAGCAGTACTTC.

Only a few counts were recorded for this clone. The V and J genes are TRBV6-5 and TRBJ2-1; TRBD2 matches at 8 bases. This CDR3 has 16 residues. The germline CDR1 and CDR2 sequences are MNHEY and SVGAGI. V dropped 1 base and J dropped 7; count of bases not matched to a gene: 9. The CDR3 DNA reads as TGTGCCAGCAGTTACTTCGCAGGGACTAGTAGGAATGAGCAGTTCTTC. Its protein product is CASSYFAGTSRNEQFF.